Shown below are 7 T cell receptor beta chains from a single sample sequenced in a study of CD8+ T cells in alopecia areata. TCR sequencing used cDNA made by reverse transcription of extracted RNA. This table comes from immunoSEQ multiplex PCR, and its TCRdb copy is limited to in-frame clones, with some not included. The table lists 150,000 or so clones, around 60% of them singletons, with 6.4% in the top ten. This sample comprised CD4+ T cells sorted from blood, obtained at week 0. These receptors were obtained from a human donor with alopecia areata.

This clone showed up just a few times. The chain employs TRBV29-1 and TRBJ1-2; unclear D gene. CDR1 is SQVTM, CDR2 ANQGSEA, per germline. Trimming cost V 8 bases and J 0 bases, with 7 bases left between them. The CDR3 is 11 amino acids. DNA for the CDR3: TGCAGCTTCACATCTAACTATGGCTACACCTTC. Translating gives CSFTSNYGYTF.

This clone appeared a few times. The gene calls are TRBV5-1 and TRBJ1-5, with D hard to call. The CDR3 runs 13 residues. Germline loops: CDR1 SGHRS, CDR2 YFSETQ. The germline V and J ends were trimmed by 3 bases and 3 bases, with 7 bases remaining between them. The DNA for the CDR3 is TGCGCCAGCAGCTCGGAATACAATCAGCCCCAGCATTTT. Amino acids: CASSSEYNQPQHF.

This clone was picked up a small number of times. Other DNA sequences within the sample encode an identical CDR3. The chain links TRBV7-9 to TRBJ1-5; D not certain. Trimming cost V 6 bases and J 0 bases, with 9 bases left between them. The length of the CDR3 is 14 residues. Germline V gene sequence: CDR1 SEHNR, CDR2 FQNEAQ (reference sequence). CDR3 bases: TGTGCCAGCAGTCTAGGATATAGCAATCAGCCCCAGCATTTT. Amino acids: CASSLGYSNQPQHF.

CDR3 DNA: TGCGCCAGCAGCCAAGGTAGCAGCAAGCAGTATTTT. Translated: CASSQGSSKQYF. This chain uses TRBV4-3 with TRBJ2-3; D unresolved. This CDR3 comprises 12 residues. Germline assignment: CDR1 LGHNA and CDR2 YSLEER. V was cut by 1 base and J by 11 bases, with 10 bases left in between.

This clone was seen a handful of times. This rearrangement joins TRBV29-1 to TRBJ1-4; no firm D call. This CDR3 spans 12 amino acids. V was trimmed by 4 bases and J by 7 bases, leaving 10 bases between them. CDR1 and CDR2 from the germline V gene are SQVTM and ANQGSEA. CDR3 in DNA: TGCAGCGTTGGAACAGATTTTGAAAAACTGTTTTTT. Its translation is CSVGTDFEKLFF.

This clone was seen once. This same CDR3 is encoded by further DNA sequences in the sample. This chain connects TRBV29-1 to TRBJ1-2, with D uncertain. The CDR3 is 11 residues long. CDR1 and CDR2 from the germline V gene are SQVTM and ANQGSEA. The V and J ends lost 1 base and 8 bases respectively, with 8 bases between them. CDR3 protein: CSVEGGDGYTF. The DNA for the CDR3 is TGCAGCGTTGAAGGGGGAGACGGCTACACCTTC.

The V and J genes are TRBV7-9 and TRBJ1-5, with D maybe TRBD1 (5 bases). Per germline, CDR1 SEHNR and CDR2 FQNEAQ (reference sequence). Trimming removed 10 bases at V and 3 bases at J, with 13 bases between. The CDR3 is 13 residues long. CDR3 protein: CATGAEPNQPQHF. The CDR3 nucleotides read TGTGCCACCGGGGCAGAACCCAATCAGCCCCAGCATTTT.